This entry lists 11 T cell receptor beta chains sequenced from one sample in a study of blood T cells in healthy people across ages. Through a sample-barcoded 5' primer and a J-beta primer mix, a second PCR was run for roughly 7 to 12 cycles. MiXCR, run by TCRdb on the 5' RACE reads, gives a single entry per CDR3 protein. The sample carries 1,800,000 or so distinct CDR3 sequences, roughly two fifths recorded once. The sequenced material came from blood. The source of these receptors is a human donor in good health.

The chain uses TRBV3-1 and TRBJ2-3; 7 nucleotides match TRBD1. This CDR3 is 15 amino acids long. After removal of 2 bases from V and 6 bases from J, the junction contained 8 bases not matched to a gene. Germline values: CDR1 LGHDT, CDR2 YNNKEL (reference sequence). CDR3 bases: TGTGCCAGCAGCCAAATGACAGGGCCCTCCGATACGCAGTATTTT. It is translated as CASSQMTGPSDTQYF.

The chain uses TRBV12-3 or TRBV12-4 and TRBJ1-1, with TRBD1 matching 7 bases. The ends lost 5 bases at V and 8 bases at J; junction bases unmatched: 8. The CDR3 has 13 residues. The CDR3 protein is CASSGAGGAEAFF. For the CDR3, the DNA is TGTGCCAGCAGTGGGGCAGGGGGTGCAGAAGCTTTCTTT.

V gene TRBV20-1 combines with J gene TRBJ1-2, with 8 bases identical to TRBD1. CDR3 size: 15 residues. The germline V gene encodes CDR1 DFQATT and CDR2 SNEGSKA (reference sequence). The V and J ends lost 0 bases and 5 bases, in that order; junction bases with no gene match: 8. CDR3 bases: TGCAGTGCTAGAGATTCACGGACAGGGAAATATGGCTACACCTTC. Translated: CSARDSRTGKYGYTF.

This clonotype was observed a few times. V usage is TRBV7-2 and J usage is TRBJ2-7; 9 bases fit TRBD2. CDR3 size: 18 residues. V was clipped by 1 base and J by 0 bases; unmatched bases: 10. The germline CDR1 and CDR2 sequences are SGHTA and FQGNSA. The CDR3: CASSLDSPLAGPSYEQYF. Written as DNA, the CDR3 is TGTGCCAGCAGCTTAGACTCACCCCTAGCGGGGCCCTCCTACGAGCAGTACTTC.

V gene TRBV7-2 combines with J gene TRBJ2-1; D is perhaps TRBD1 (6 bases). The CDR3 sequence is 15 residues long. The ends were cut back, 2 bases at V and 10 bases at J, with 18 bases in the middle. The germline gives CDR1 SGHTA, CDR2 FQGNSA. The CDR3 is CASSLFSVSQGEQFF. CDR3 DNA sequence: TGTGCCAGCAGCTTATTTTCGGTCTCGCAGGGGGAGCAGTTCTTC.

The rearrangement joins TRBV6-2 or TRBV6-3 to TRBJ1-5; a possible D gene is TRBD1 (6 bases). This CDR3 comprises 15 residues. V was shortened by 1 base and J by 8 bases, with 15 bases between the two germline ends. Germline CDR1 is MNHEY and CDR2 is SVGEGT. The CDR3 reads CASSYFINRDEPQHF. The CDR3, as DNA: TGTGCCAGCAGTTACTTTATTAACAGGGACGAGCCCCAGCATTTT.

This clonotype was counted only a few times. J is TRBJ1-5 and V is TRBV29-1; D ambiguous. Germline V gene data show CDR1 as SQVTM and CDR2 as ANQGSEA. V was cut by 7 bases and J by 6 bases, with 10 bases left in between. There are 11 residues in the CDR3. The CDR3 bases are TGCAGCGCCCACGCGGCTCAGCCCCAGCATTTT. Protein sequence: CSAHAAQPQHF.

The table lists this clonotype with a few counts. CDR3 coding DNA: TGTGCCAGCACCTCTGGTCCAGGCAGCTACGAGCAGTACTTC. Its translation: CASTSGPGSYEQYF. The chain carries TRBV6-2 or TRBV6-3 and TRBJ2-7; D is unresolved. V was pared by 7 bases and J by 3 bases, with 16 bases between. CDR3 size: 14 residues. Germline V CDR1 and CDR2: MNHEY, SVGEGT.

The rearrangement joins TRBV12-3 or TRBV12-4 to TRBJ2-4; no definite D call. The CDR3 spans 14 residues. V lost 1 base, J lost 3 bases, and 7 bases lay in between. The CDR3 nucleotides read TGTGCCAGCAGTTTAGGGGGTAACAAAAACATTCAGTACTTC. This translates into CASSLGGNKNIQYF.

The chain employs TRBV7-8 and TRBJ1-6; possible D gene TRBD1, 6 bases. V was pared by 4 bases and J by 9 bases, with 16 bases between. The germline V gene encodes CDR1 SGHVS and CDR2 FQNEAQ. There are 15 residues in the CDR3. Here the CDR3 reads CASSSNRAGGSPLHF. DNA of the CDR3: TGTGCCAGCAGCTCAAACAGGGCTGGGGGTTCACCCCTCCACTTT.

This chain connects TRBV5-6 to TRBJ2-7; D ambiguous. Germline CDR1 reads SGHDT; CDR2 reads YYEEEE. Trimming removed 3 bases from V and 1 base from J, with 11 bases in between. This CDR3 is built from 14 residues. This chain's CDR3 is CASSSVGTSYEQYF. The CDR3 bases are TGTGCCAGCAGCTCAGTAGGCACTTCCTACGAGCAGTACTTC. Supplemented by reference TRBV5-6 and TRBJ2-7, the full variable domain reads DAGVTQSPTHLIKTRGQQVTLRCSPKSGHDTVSWYQQALGQGPQFIFQYYEEEERQRGNFPDRFSGHQFPNYSSELNVNALLLGDSALYLCASSSVGTSYEQYFGPGTRLTVT.